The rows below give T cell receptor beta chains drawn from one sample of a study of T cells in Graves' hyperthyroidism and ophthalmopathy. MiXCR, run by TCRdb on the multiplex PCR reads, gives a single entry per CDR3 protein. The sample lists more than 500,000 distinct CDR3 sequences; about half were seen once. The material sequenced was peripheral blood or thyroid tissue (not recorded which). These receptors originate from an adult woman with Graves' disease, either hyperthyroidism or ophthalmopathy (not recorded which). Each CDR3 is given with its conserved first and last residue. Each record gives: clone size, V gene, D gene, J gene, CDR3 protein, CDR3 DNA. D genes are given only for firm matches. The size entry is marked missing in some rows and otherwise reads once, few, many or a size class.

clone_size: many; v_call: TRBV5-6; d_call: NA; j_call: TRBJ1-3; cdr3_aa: CASSLLSEGSGNTIYF; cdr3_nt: TGTGCCAGCAGCTTGCTTTCAGAAGGCTCTGGAAACACCATATATTTT
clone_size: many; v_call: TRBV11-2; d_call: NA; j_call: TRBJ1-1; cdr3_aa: CASSLDTTEAFF; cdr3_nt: TGTGCCAGCAGCTTAGACACTACTGAAGCTTTCTTT
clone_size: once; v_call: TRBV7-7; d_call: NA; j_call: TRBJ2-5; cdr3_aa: CASSLFAGTAETQYF; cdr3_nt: TGTGCCAGCAGCTTATTCGCGGGGACCGCAGAGACCCAGTACTTC
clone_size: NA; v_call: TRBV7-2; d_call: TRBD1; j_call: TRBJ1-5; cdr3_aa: CASSLETGDNQPQHF; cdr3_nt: TGTGCCAGCAGCTTAGAGACAGGGGACAATCAGCCCCAGCATTTT
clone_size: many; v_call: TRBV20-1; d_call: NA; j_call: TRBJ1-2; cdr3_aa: CSARDFKQLEGYTF; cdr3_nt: TGCAGTGCTAGAGATTTTAAGCAGCTTGAAGGCTACACCTTC
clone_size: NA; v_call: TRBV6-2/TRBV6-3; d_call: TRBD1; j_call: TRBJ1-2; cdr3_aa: CASSYSPRTGNGYTF; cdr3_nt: TGTGCCAGCAGTTACAGCCCTCGGACAGGGAATGGCTACACCTTC
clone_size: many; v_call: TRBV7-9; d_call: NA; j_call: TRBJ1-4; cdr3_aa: CASSSRDHEKLFF; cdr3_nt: TGTGCCAGCAGCTCTCGCGACCATGAAAAACTGTTTTTT
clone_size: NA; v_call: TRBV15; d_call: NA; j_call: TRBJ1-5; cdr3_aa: CATSRQRYSNQPQHF; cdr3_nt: TGTGCCACCAGCAGACAGAGATATAGCAATCAGCCCCAGCATTTT
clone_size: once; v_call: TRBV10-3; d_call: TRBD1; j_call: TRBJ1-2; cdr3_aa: CASSYRGRDGYTF; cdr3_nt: TGTGCCAGCAGTTACAGGGGGCGGGATGGCTACACCTTC
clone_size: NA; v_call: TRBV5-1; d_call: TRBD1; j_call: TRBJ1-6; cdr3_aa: CASSLAGQKNSPLHF; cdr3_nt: TGCGCCAGCAGCTTGGCGGGACAGAAAAATTCACCCCTCCACTTT
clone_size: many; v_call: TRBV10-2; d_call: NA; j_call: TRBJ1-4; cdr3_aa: CASSDVSGRNEKLFF; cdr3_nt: TGCGCCAGCTCGGATGTCTCCGGCAGGAATGAAAAACTGTTTTTT
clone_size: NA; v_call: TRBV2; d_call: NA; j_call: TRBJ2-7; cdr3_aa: CASSVEGGWEQYF; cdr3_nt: TGTGCCAGCAGTGTCGAGGGGGGCTGGGAGCAGTACTTC
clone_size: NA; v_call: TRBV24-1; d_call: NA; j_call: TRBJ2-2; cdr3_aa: CATSVSGELFF; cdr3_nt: TGTGCCACCAGTGTATCCGGGGAGCTGTTTTTT
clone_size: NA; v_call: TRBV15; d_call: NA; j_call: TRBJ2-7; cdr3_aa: CATSRDPTYEQYF; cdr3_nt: TGTGCCACCAGCAGAGATCCCACGTACGAGCAGTACTTC
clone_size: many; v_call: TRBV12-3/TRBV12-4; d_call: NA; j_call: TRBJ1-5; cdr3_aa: CASSLGQPSNQPQHF; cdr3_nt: TGTGCCAGCAGTTTAGGACAGCCTAGTAATCAGCCCCAGCATTTT
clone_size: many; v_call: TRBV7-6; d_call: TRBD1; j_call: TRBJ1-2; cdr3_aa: CASSSRQGPYGYTF; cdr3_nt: TGTGCCAGCAGCTCGCGACAGGGGCCCTATGGCTACACCTTC
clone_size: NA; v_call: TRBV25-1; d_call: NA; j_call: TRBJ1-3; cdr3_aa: CASSDRQRSSGNTIYF; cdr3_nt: TGTGCCAGCAGTGATCGACAGCGGAGCTCTGGAAACACCATATATTTT
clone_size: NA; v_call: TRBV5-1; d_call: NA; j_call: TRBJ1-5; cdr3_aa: CASSVSGERDQPQHF; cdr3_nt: TGCGCCAGCAGCGTCTCGGGGGAGAGGGATCAGCCCCAGCATTTT
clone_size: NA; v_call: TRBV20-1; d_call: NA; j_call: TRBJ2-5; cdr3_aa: CSASSRGHNQETQYF; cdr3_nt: TGCAGTGCTAGCAGCCGGGGACACAACCAAGAGACCCAGTACTTC
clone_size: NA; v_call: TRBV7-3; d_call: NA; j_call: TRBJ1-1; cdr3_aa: CAGSFGGLTEALF; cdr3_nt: TGTGCCGGCAGCTTCGGAGGGTTGACTGAAGCTCTCTTT
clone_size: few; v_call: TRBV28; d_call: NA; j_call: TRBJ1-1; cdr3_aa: CASVTTGHTEAFF; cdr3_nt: TGTGCCAGCGTAACAACAGGGCATACTGAAGCTTTCTTT
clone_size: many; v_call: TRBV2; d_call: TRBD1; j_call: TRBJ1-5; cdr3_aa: CASRQGTDQPQHF; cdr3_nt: TGTGCCAGCCGACAGGGGACGGATCAGCCCCAGCATTTT
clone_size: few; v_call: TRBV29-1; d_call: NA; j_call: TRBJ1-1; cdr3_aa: CSVEGRNTEAFF; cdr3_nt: TGCAGCGTGGAGGGAAGGAACACTGAAGCTTTCTTT
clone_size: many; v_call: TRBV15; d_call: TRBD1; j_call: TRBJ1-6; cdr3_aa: CATSVGRGNSPLHF; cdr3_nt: TGTGCCACCAGTGTAGGCAGGGGGAATTCACCCCTCCACTTT
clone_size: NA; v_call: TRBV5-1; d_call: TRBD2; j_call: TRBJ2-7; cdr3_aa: CASSHRTSGSRTYEQYF; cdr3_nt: TGTGCCAGCAGCCACAGGACTAGCGGGAGCCGCACCTACGAGCAGTACTTC
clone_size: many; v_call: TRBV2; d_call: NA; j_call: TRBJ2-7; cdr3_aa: CASVGGRSYEQYF; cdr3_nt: TGTGCCAGCGTCGGCGGCCGCTCCTACGAGCAGTACTTC
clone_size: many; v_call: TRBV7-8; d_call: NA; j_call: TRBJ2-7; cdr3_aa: CASSLGMATYEQYF; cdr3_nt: TGTGCCAGCAGCCTCGGGATGGCCACCTACGAGCAGTACTTC
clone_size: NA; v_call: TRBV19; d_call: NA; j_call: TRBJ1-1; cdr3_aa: CASTAPGRSTEAFF; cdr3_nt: TGTGCCAGTACCGCCCCAGGCAGAAGCACTGAAGCTTTCTTT
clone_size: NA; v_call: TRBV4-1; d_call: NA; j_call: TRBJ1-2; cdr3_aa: CASTYSSTEKGYTF; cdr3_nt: TGCGCCAGCACCTATAGTTCGACAGAGAAAGGCTACACCTTC
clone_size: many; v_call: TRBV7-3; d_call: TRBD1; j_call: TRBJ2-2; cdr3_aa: CASSFRDSTGELFF; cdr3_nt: TGTGCCAGCAGCTTCCGGGACAGCACCGGGGAGCTGTTTTTT
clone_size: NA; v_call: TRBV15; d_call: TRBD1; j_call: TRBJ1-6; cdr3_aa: CATSSSTGGPNSPLHF; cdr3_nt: TGTGCCACCAGCAGCTCCACAGGGGGCCCAAATTCACCCCTCCACTTT
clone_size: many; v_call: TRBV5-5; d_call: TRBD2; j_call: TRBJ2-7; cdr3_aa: CASSPVSGLAGTYEQYF; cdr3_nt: TGTGCCAGCAGCCCCGTAAGTGGACTAGCGGGAACCTACGAGCAGTACTTC
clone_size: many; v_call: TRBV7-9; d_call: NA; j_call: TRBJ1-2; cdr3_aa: CASSRDTNYGYTF; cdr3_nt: TGCGCCAGCAGCAGGGACACGAACTATGGCTACACCTTC
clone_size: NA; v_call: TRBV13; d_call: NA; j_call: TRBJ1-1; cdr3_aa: CARKTEAFF; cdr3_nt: TGTGCTAGAAAGACTGAAGCTTTCTTT
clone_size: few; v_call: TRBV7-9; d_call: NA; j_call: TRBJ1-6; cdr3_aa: CASSLRELAPLHF; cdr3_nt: TGTGCCAGCAGCTTACGGGAGTTGGCACCCCTCCACTTT
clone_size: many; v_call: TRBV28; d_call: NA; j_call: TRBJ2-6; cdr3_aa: CASETPGANVLTF; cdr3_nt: TGTGCCAGCGAAACACCTGGGGCCAACGTCCTGACTTTC
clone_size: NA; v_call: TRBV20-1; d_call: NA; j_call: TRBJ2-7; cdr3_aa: CSARIVSEQYF; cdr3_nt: TGCAGTGCTCGTATCGTTTCAGAGCAGTACTTC
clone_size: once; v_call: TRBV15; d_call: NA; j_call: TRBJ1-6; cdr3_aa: CATRRDAQGEWSPLHF; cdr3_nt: TGTGCCACCAGAAGAGACGCACAGGGTGAATGGTCACCCCTCCACTTT
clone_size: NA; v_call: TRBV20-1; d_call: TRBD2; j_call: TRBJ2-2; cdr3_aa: CSASYASGSTLAGELFF; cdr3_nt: TGCAGTGCTAGTTATGCTAGCGGTTCCACCCTCGCCGGGGAGCTGTTTTTT
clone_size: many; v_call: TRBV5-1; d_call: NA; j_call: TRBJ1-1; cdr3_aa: CASSKDLGAEAFF; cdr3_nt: TGCGCCAGCAGCAAGGACCTGGGGGCTGAAGCTTTCTTT
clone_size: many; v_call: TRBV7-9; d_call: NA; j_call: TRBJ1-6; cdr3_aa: CASSFWGPGRNLGNSPLHF; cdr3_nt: TGTGCCAGCAGCTTTTGGGGGCCCGGACGGAACCTGGGGAATTCACCCCTCCACTTT
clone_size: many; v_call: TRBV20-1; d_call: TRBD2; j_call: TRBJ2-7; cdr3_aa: CSARVAGLGAEQYF; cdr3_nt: TGCAGTGCTAGAGTAGCGGGACTAGGGGCCGAGCAGTACTTC